Reported below is one T cell receptor beta chain. Antigen unknown. Primers used in a second PCR of roughly 6 to 12 cycles were a sample-barcoded 5' primer and a J-beta primer mix. Using its own MiXCR run on the 5' RACE reads, TCRdb lists one record per CDR3 protein. The sample consists of 2 million or so distinct CDR3 sequences, approximately 50% of them appearing once. Donors each provided 8 to 10 milliliters of peripheral blood. Extraction yielded at least 5 micrograms of total RNA per sample. This CDR3 has 15 amino acids. Trimming removed 9 bases at V and 1 base at J, with 18 bases between. The V gene's germline CDR1 is MNHEY and CDR2 SVGEGT. The data stem from a study of blood T cells in healthy people across ages. Findings and caveats of the study: The diversity estimates, figures obtained from one million T cells, were considered underestimates. Compared with aged donors, long-lived donors showed fewer expanded clones, suggesting selection.

This clonotype was sampled from a woman aged 40 to 55 in good health. Sequencing input: blood. V gene TRBV6-2 or TRBV6-3 combines with J gene TRBJ2-5; possibly TRBD1 or TRBD2 for D (5 bases each). The chain's CDR3 is CASSQAGATQETQYF. DNA of the CDR3: TGTGCCAGTAGCCAAGCCGGGGCTACCCAAGAGACCCAGTACTTC.